The rows below give T cell receptor beta chains drawn from one sample of a study of cytomegalovirus exposure and HLA in healthy donors. Method: immunoSEQ multiplex PCR; TCRdb's copy keeps in-frame clones and lacks some. The data hold about 140,000 clones, with approximately 80% observed a single time. The sample taken for sequencing was PBMCs. The receptors derive from a male donor in good health and CMV-seropositive. The CDR3 runs from the conserved cysteine through the conserved F or W. Clone size is not always given. Where it is, it says once, few, many or a class for expanded clones.

18	TRBV13	-	CASSPDGTSGTNTGELFF
16	TRBV7-9	-	CASSLGASGSQETQYF
15	TRBV2	-	CASSPGLAGVYEQYF
12	TRBV6-1	few	CASSDRDNRQHF
14	TRBV7-2	-	CASSPQAKDYEQYF
14	TRBV4-3	-	CASSPLAGVTEQYF
16	TRBV14	few	CASSQWSYEKNSPLHF
13	TRBV27	-	CASSFRGTNEQFF
15	TRBV7-8	-	CASSLVRGQAYEQYF
16	TRBV6-5	once	CASSYRPGAHNSPLHF
14	TRBV10-2	-	CASSGEAAYNEQFF
12	TRBV5-8	-	CASSLAQETQYF
14	TRBV13	once	CASSKDRGGILLHF
13	TRBV10-3	-	CAISKDGVETQYF
14	TRBV7-9	-	CASSLPGVGEKLFF
16	TRBV6-5	-	CASSYSSMSSGNTIYF
19	TRBV5-4	-	CASTPPGTRSPIAGGEQFF
14	TRBV11-2	once	CASSPPTRTGELFF
24	TRBV10-3	-	CAISPQPGTGGGGLAFRSTDTQYF
16	TRBV15	-	CATSSLQATSTDTQYF
17	TRBV5-1	-	CASSTGLAGGPVNEQFF
14	TRBV5-5	few	CASTPGNRDTEAFF
14	TRBV2	-	CASSEGGVRYEQYF
15	TRBV6-1	-	CASSPLGTGTYEQYF
14	TRBV2	few	CASKRGSGANVLTF
16	TRBV28	-	CASSTDRGSGTGELFF
14	TRBV19	-	CASSIQQGLGPQHF
14	TRBV4-1	-	CASSQALATGELFF
15	TRBV5-1	-	CASSLYRGSHTEAFF
17	TRBV25-1	-	CASSEGGRTGDRETQYF
15	TRBV28	-	CASSLPPLTGPEQYF
15	TRBV7-7	-	CASSLGQGKTYEQYF
15	TRBV10-2	-	CASVTGAAGDSPLHF
16	TRBV25-1	-	CASSESNYGQTYGYTF
15	TRBV18	-	CASSQRPDYNYGYTF
17	TRBV4-1	-	CASSQGLPLEAKNIQYF
17	TRBV6-1	-	CASSERSSGQGWNEQYF
16	TRBV4-2	few	CASSQERGRLNNEQFF
16	TRBV5-1	-	CASSLFGTGSNSPLHF
16	TRBV29-1	-	CSVEHPWTSLSYEQYF
18	TRBV19	once	CASSIANRGEVADTEAFF
16	TRBV4-1	-	CASSQDGTGGISPLHF
13	TRBV5-1	-	CASSGRPQETQYF
17	TRBV27	-	CASSGHGTSGVSDTQYF
14	TRBV14	-	CASSHGTGHGPQYF
10	TRBV6-1	-	CASSESGYTF
12	TRBV2	-	CASSPEWETQYF
14	TRBV5-4	-	CASSLAGTNTEAFF
17	TRBV7-5	-	CARSLRDRSSGANVLTF
16	TRBV28	-	CASTSWGQGVYQPQHF
15	TRBV6-5	-	CASSSQNRGKNEQFF